This T cell receptor (beta chain) was retrieved from a study of spatial heterogeneity in lung cancer. As for the study in general: Sequenced were any available follow-up PBMC samples, which had been obtained a median of approximately two years after resection. An average of more than ten raw reads was observed per unique TCR and UMI combination.

The time point denotes: blood at routine non-recurrence follow-up after resection. Whole RNA came from tumor, nontumor lung or frozen PBMC and was sequenced without being sorted. The table lists this clonotype with a few counts. One entry per CDR3 protein, called by TCRdb with MiXCR from the 5' RACE reads. The sample holds roughly 18,000 distinct CDR3 sequences, about 8.9% seen once. The TCR sequence derives from a male donor with early-stage non-small cell lung cancer. Source: PBMCs, taken at follow-up.

In nucleotides, the CDR3 is TGCGCCAGCAGCCAGAGGGCAGTGGGGACCCTAACCTCCTACGAGCAGTACTTC. This sequence encodes CASSQRAVGTLTSYEQYF. V usage is TRBV4-1 and J usage is TRBJ2-7; D could derive from TRBD1 or TRBD2 (5 bases each). Germline V gives CDR1 MGHRA, CDR2 YSYEKL. Trimming left V 3 bases short and J 0 bases short, with 21 bases between. CDR3 length: 18 residues.